The 28 T cell receptor beta chains below come from one sample, sequenced in a study of blood T cell repertoires in COVID-19. Generated by immunoSEQ multiplex PCR, the TCRdb table keeps only in-frame clones and is missing some. The sample contains 180,000 or so clones, over 80% of which appear only once. What was sequenced was PBMCs or T cells enriched from blood (not recorded which). Receptor source: a woman in her fifties or sixties who had recovered from COVID-19.

Comments on this clone: Sequence at one end of the junction differs from germline and may be a read error. The chain joins TRBV5-1 to TRBJ2-3; TRBD1 agrees at 9 bases. Germline values: CDR1 SGHRS, CDR2 YFSETQ. CDR3 length: 14 residues. CDR3 sequence: CASSDTGGTDTQYF. CDR3 nucleotides: TGCGCCAGCAGCGACACAGGGGGCACGGATACGCAGTATTTT.

The V call is TRBV9, the J call TRBJ1-1; D is possibly TRBD1 (6 bases). The CDR3 covers 13 residues. V lost 5 bases and J 1 base, leaving 9 bases between the germline ends. Per germline, CDR1 SGDLS and CDR2 YYNGEE. In nucleotides, the CDR3 is TGTGCCAGCAGTAAACAGGGGAACACTGAAGCTTTCTTT. Its protein product is CASSKQGNTEAFF.

This chain joins TRBV5-1 and TRBJ1-2; 8 nucleotides line up with TRBD1. Germline trimming cut 4 bases from V and 6 bases from J; bases unmatched to any gene: 5. There are 13 residues in the CDR3. The germline CDR1 and CDR2 sequences are SGHRS and YFSETQ. In nucleotides, the CDR3 is TGCGCCAGCAGCGACAGGGGAAGGGATGGCTACACCTTC. Translation gives CASSDRGRDGYTF.

The rearrangement links TRBV2 to TRBJ1-5; D possibly corresponds to TRBD1 (5 bases). The CDR3 totals 14 residues. The V end lost 4 bases, the J end lost 2 bases, and 9 bases lay between the germline ends. The germline V gene encodes CDR1 SNHLY and CDR2 FYNNEI. The CDR3, as DNA: TGTGCCAGCAGTGGTGAAGGGGGCAATCAGCCCCAGCATTTT. Residues: CASSGEGGNQPQHF.

The chain recombines TRBV29-1 with TRBJ2-3; 9 nucleotides line up with TRBD1. This CDR3 region has 12 residues. The V and J ends lost 6 bases and 5 bases, in that order; junction bases with no gene match: 3. The germline CDR1 and CDR2 sequences are SQVTM and ANQGSEA. DNA for the CDR3: TGCAGCGTGGACAGGGGCGAAGATACGCAGTATTTT. This translates into CSVDRGEDTQYF.

The gene calls are TRBV28 and TRBJ2-4, with D perhaps TRBD1 (6 bases). The CDR3 loop spans 13 amino acids. From germline, CDR1 is MDHEN and CDR2 SYDVKM. V was pared by 3 bases and J by 6 bases, with 9 bases between. The chain's CDR3 is CASSFQGRNIQYF. DNA of the CDR3: TGTGCCAGCAGTTTTCAGGGGAGAAACATTCAGTACTTC.

This chain links TRBV4-1 with TRBJ1-2; D unclear. The CDR3 covers 16 residues. Trimming took off 0 bases at V and 0 bases at J, with 11 bases between the two ends. CDR1 is MGHRA and CDR2 is YSYEKL in the germline V gene. The CDR3 DNA is TGCGCCAGCAGCCAAGATATAGTTAATCCTAACTATGGCTACACCTTC. Protein product: CASSQDIVNPNYGYTF.

This chain connects TRBV9 to TRBJ2-3, with a weak D call TRBD1 (7 bases). The CDR3 extends over 15 amino acids. V lost 2 bases and J 3 bases, leaving 13 bases between the germline ends. The germline gives CDR1 SGDLS, CDR2 YYNGEE. CDR3 sequence: CASSVEGAGTDTQYF. In DNA, the CDR3 is TGTGCCAGCAGCGTTGAGGGGGCGGGGACAGATACGCAGTATTTT.

The CDR3 sequence: CAWSIEGARVGYTF. Written as DNA, the CDR3 is TGTGCCTGGAGTATTGAGGGGGCGCGGGTTGGCTACACCTTC. This chain joins TRBV30 and TRBJ1-2, with 7 bases that match TRBD1. After removal of 2 bases from V and 7 bases from J, the junction contained 10 bases not matched to a gene. This CDR3 comprises 14 residues. Germline-derived CDR1 and CDR2 are GTSNPN and SVGIG (reference sequence).

This clone has just a few counts. The chain joins TRBV5-4 to TRBJ1-1, with a weak D call TRBD1 (5 bases). With 0 bases removed from V and 2 bases from J, the gap between germline ends came to 8 bases. Germline V gene lookup returns CDR1 SGHNT and CDR2 YYREEE (reference sequence). The CDR3 loop spans 14 amino acids. In nucleotides, the CDR3 is TGTGCCAGCAGCTTGGCCAGGGCTAACACTGAAGCTTTCTTT. As protein: CASSLARANTEAFF.

V is TRBV18 and J is TRBJ1-2; 7 bases agree with TRBD1. J was trimmed by 6 bases and V by 0 bases; bases with no gene match: 4. Germline V gene data show CDR1 as KGHSH and CDR2 as LQKENI. The CDR3 runs 14 residues. CDR3: CASSPPDRVDGYTF. The CDR3 bases are TGTGCCAGCTCACCACCCGACAGGGTTGATGGCTACACCTTC.

The CDR3 loop is CASSTRTGPDTQYF. CDR3 coding DNA: TGTGCCAGCAGTACCCGGACAGGTCCAGATACGCAGTATTTT. This chain connects TRBV2 to TRBJ2-3, with 7 nucleotides matching TRBD1. The J segment lost 4 bases and the V segment lost 5 bases, leaving 6 bases of the junction unmatched. There are 14 residues in the CDR3. CDR1 is SNHLY and CDR2 is FYNNEI in the germline V gene.

This clone was counted only a few times. The chain joins TRBV2 to TRBJ2-7; 7 bases fit TRBD1. The V segment lost 10 bases and the J segment 0 bases; nucleotides outside the gene matches: 3. The CDR3 runs 12 residues. Germline CDR1 SNHLY, CDR2 FYNNEI. CDR3 sequence (DNA): TGTGCCATAGGACAGGCCTCCTACGAGCAGTACTTC. Its protein is CAIGQASYEQYF.

The V gene is TRBV4-2, the J gene TRBJ1-3; D is unclear. Per germline, CDR1 LGHNA and CDR2 YNFKEQ. V was shortened by 4 bases and J by 1 base, with 11 bases between the two germline ends. The CDR3 consists of 15 residues. The CDR3 DNA sequence: TGTGCCAGCAGCCTATACACGCAATCTGGAAACACCATATATTTT. Protein: CASSLYTQSGNTIYF.

This rearrangement joins TRBV2 to TRBJ1-5; D remains ambiguous. Germline CDR1 is SNHLY and CDR2 is FYNNEI. The germline V and J ends were trimmed by 6 bases and 9 bases, with 9 bases remaining between them. There are 11 residues in the CDR3. CDR3 in amino acids: CASSLNGPQHF. Written as DNA, the CDR3 is TGTGCCAGCAGCCTAAATGGGCCCCAGCATTTT.

This clone came up once. The chain couples TRBV4-1 to TRBJ1-2, with a tentative D call TRBD1 (5 bases). Germline V gene sequence: CDR1 MGHRA, CDR2 YSYEKL. The CDR3 is made up of 15 amino acids. The V gene lost 0 bases and the J gene lost 0 bases, with 8 bases spanning the gap. The CDR3 protein is CASSQEQAANYGYTF. The CDR3 DNA sequence: TGCGCCAGCAGCCAAGAACAGGCAGCTAACTATGGCTACACCTTC.

This chain links TRBV30 with TRBJ1-3; D ambiguous. Between the trimmed V and J ends, which lost 5 bases and 2 bases, there was a span of 10 bases. This CDR3 has 13 residues. Germline V lookup: CDR1 GTSNPN, CDR2 SVGIG (reference sequence). DNA of the CDR3: TGTGCCTGGGACTCGGTGGCTGGAAACACCATATATTTT. Amino acids: CAWDSVAGNTIYF. The whole variable domain, remainder taken from reference TRBV30 and TRBJ1-3, is SQTIHQWPATLVQPVGSPLSLECTVEGTSNPNLYWYRQAAGRGLQLLFYSVGIGQISSEVPQNLSASRPQDRQFILSSKKLLLSDSGFYLCAWDSVAGNTIYFGEGSWLTVV.

This chain joins TRBV19 and TRBJ1-3; D perhaps matches TRBD1 (5 bases). CDR3 length: 14 amino acids. Trimming took off 4 bases at V and 0 bases at J, with 7 bases between the two ends. Germline loops: CDR1 LNHDA, CDR2 SQIVND (reference sequence). CDR3 in amino acids: CASSRGDSGNTIYF. The CDR3 DNA sequence: TGTGCCAGTAGTAGGGGGGACTCTGGAAACACCATATATTTT.

This chain joins TRBV2 and TRBJ1-5; tentative D call: TRBD1 (5 bases). This CDR3 contains 14 residues. Per germline, CDR1 SNHLY and CDR2 FYNNEI. With 1 base removed from V and 5 bases from J, the gap between germline ends came to 9 bases. The CDR3 DNA sequence: TGTGCCAGCAGTGAAGTTCAGGGCCATCAGCCCCAGCATTTT. Translated: CASSEVQGHQPQHF.

The V and J genes are TRBV3-1 (or the pseudogene TRBV3-2) and TRBJ1-1; D is unclear. Germline lookup yields CDR1 LGHDT and CDR2 YNNKEL (reference sequence). V was pared by 0 bases and J by 11 bases, with 13 bases between. The CDR3 is made up of 13 amino acids. The CDR3 protein is CASSQDVLGAAFF. The CDR3 DNA sequence: TGTGCCAGCAGCCAAGATGTTCTAGGCGCTGCTTTCTTT.

This clone showed up just once. This chain links TRBV19 with TRBJ1-5; TRBD1 agrees at 12 bases. The germline gives CDR1 LNHDA, CDR2 SQIVND (reference sequence). The CDR3 is 21 residues long. J was trimmed by 7 bases and V by 5 bases; bases with no gene match: 24. CDR3 in amino acids: CASSLGSGQGAGVFIEQPQHF. In nucleotides, the CDR3 is TGTGCCAGTAGTCTCGGATCGGGACAGGGGGCCGGCGTATTCATAGAACAGCCCCAGCATTTT.

The V and J genes are TRBV15 and TRBJ1-2; 8 nucleotides line up with TRBD1. Trimming took 0 bases from V and 7 from J; bases not matched to a gene: 4. The CDR3 consists of 14 residues. The germline V gene encodes CDR1 LNHNV and CDR2 YYDKDF (reference sequence). CDR3 residues: CATSRDRTGLGYTF. The CDR3 DNA sequence: TGTGCCACCAGCAGAGATAGGACAGGGCTTGGCTACACCTTC.

This chain uses TRBV7-9 with TRBJ1-4, with D tentatively TRBD1 (5 bases). The ends were cut back, 7 bases at V and 8 bases at J, with 17 bases in the middle. The CDR3 contains 14 residues. Germline V lookup: CDR1 SEHNR, CDR2 FQNEAQ (reference sequence). The chain's CDR3 is CASTATLEGEKLFF. CDR3 coding DNA: TGTGCCAGCACGGCGACGTTGGAGGGGGAAAAACTGTTTTTT.

This chain connects TRBV9 to TRBJ1-6; D possibly corresponds to TRBD1 (6 bases). V lost 3 bases and J 7 bases, leaving 14 bases between the germline ends. This CDR3 spans 15 amino acids. Per the germline V gene, CDR1 is SGDLS and CDR2 is YYNGEE. CDR3 amino acids: CASSGNGDKNSPLHF. Here the CDR3 DNA reads TGTGCCAGCAGCGGAAATGGGGACAAAAATTCACCCCTCCACTTT.

The rearrangement joins TRBV25-1 to TRBJ2-7; 9 bases are shared with TRBD1. The V gene's germline CDR1 is MGHDK and CDR2 SYGVNS. V shed 6 bases, J shed 7 bases, and the junction held 16 bases outside the gene matches. The CDR3 has 16 amino acids. The CDR3: CASRRGSGTGSEEQYF. In nucleotides, the CDR3 is TGTGCCAGCAGACGTGGATCGGGGACAGGGTCGGAGGAGCAGTACTTC.

This clone was detected only a few times. J is TRBJ1-6 and V is TRBV4-2; 8 nucleotides line up with TRBD1. The CDR3 has 15 residues. CDR1 LGHNA and CDR2 YNFKEQ come from the germline V gene. Germline trimming cut 5 bases from V and 9 bases from J; bases unmatched to any gene: 9. In DNA, the CDR3 is TGTGCCAGCAGCGAGGGGGGACAGGCCGCTTCACCCCTCCACTTT. It translates to CASSEGGQAASPLHF.

The chain is built from TRBV10-3 and TRBJ1-1, with 8 bases lining up with TRBD1. CDR3 length equals 13 residues. J lost 1 base, V lost 10 bases, and 5 bases had no gene match. CDR1 and CDR2 from the germline V gene are ENHRY and SYGVKD. This chain's CDR3 is CATQGTGNTEAFF. DNA for the CDR3: TGTGCCACCCAAGGGACAGGGAACACTGAAGCTTTCTTT.

The chain combines TRBV7-9 with TRBJ2-1, with a tentative D call TRBD2 (6 bases). V lost 3 bases to trimming and J lost 9 bases, with 6 bases between them. Per the germline V gene, CDR1 is SEHNR and CDR2 is FQNEAQ (reference sequence). The CDR3 spans 11 residues. Written as DNA, the CDR3 is TGTGCCAGCAGCTTCGGGGGTGAGCAGTTCTTC. Protein sequence: CASSFGGEQFF.